This TCR beta chain was identified during a study of blood T cell repertoires in COVID-19. The overall study: Collection of acute and convalescent COVID-19 samples took place in the United States, Italy and Spain.

The CDR3 length is 16 residues. J was trimmed by 8 bases and V by 3 bases; bases with no gene match: 6. The germline CDR1 and CDR2 sequences are DFQATT and SNEGSKA (reference sequence). In the authors' workflow: Scientists estimated how many nucleated cells there were by amplifying reference gene primers. Assay used: immunoSEQ multiplex PCR; TCRdb lists only in-frame clones, some missing. That table is the source of V, J and clone size, and D and trimming were worked out from the DNA. Of 150,000 to 200,000 clones in the sample, 82% are singletons; the top ten hold approximately 11%. Participants spanned ages roughly 18 to 90 years and resided in some 22 US areas. Allocation to cohorts depended on clinical history reported by the participants.

The specimen was PBMCs or T cells enriched from blood (not recorded which). The chain links TRBV20-1 to TRBJ2-2; TRBD2 matches at 16 bases. This receptor was taken from a man aged 45-60 years who had recovered from COVID-19. The CDR3: CSASDGTSGGDGELFF. Here the CDR3 DNA reads TGCAGTGCTAGTGACGGGACTAGCGGGGGGGATGGGGAGCTGTTTTTT.